This is a list of T cell receptor beta chains from one sample in a study of tumor-infiltrating lymphocytes in primary liver carcinoma. Via MiXCR, TCRdb re-called the multiplex PCR reads, giving one row per CDR3 protein. The table has more than 95,000 distinct CDR3 sequences, roughly four fifths seen once. The source material was liver tumor tissue from sampling region 3. The receptors originated from a man aged 40-49 years with primary liver carcinoma and hepatitis B virus infection. CDR3s leave out the opening cysteine and the closing phenylalanine or tryptophan. Fields, in order: V gene, J gene, CDR3 protein.

TRBV6-5	TRBJ1-5	ASNDPNAPQH
TRBV29-1	TRBJ2-1	SVDLSRANNNEQF
TRBV5-5	TRBJ1-4	AISLDWRDGEKLF
TRBV6-5	TRBJ2-1	ISSYFPGLGGGGEQF
TRBV4-3	TRBJ2-5	ASNQDLMGGGSQETQY
TRBV6-1	TRBJ1-1	ASSPGAAGGTEAY
TRBV7-8	TRBJ2-3	ASSLGLAGENTHY
TRBV5-1	TRBJ1-1	ASSVNRVADTEAF
TRBV28	TRBJ2-7	ASNSTSGSRYEQY
TRBV7-8	TRBJ2-7	ASNVTSGAKSEQY
TRBV29-1	TRBJ2-7	IVEITGIGEQY
TRBV12-3/TRBV12-4	TRBJ2-2	ASSGRVVGYTGELF
TRBV6-1	TRBJ2-7	ASSGELVGSYEQY
TRBV11-3	TRBJ2-7	ASSPGEGEYEKY
TRBV11-3	TRBJ1-1	ASNPGTGGTEAF
TRBV28	TRBJ1-2	ASSAGGLYGYT
TRBV29-1	NA	SVVRGQRGSYEQY
TRBV7-9	TRBJ1-1	ASSGGVETEAF
TRBV29-1	TRBJ2-3	SIEKAGVRTDTQY
TRBV11-2	TRBJ2-7	TISPGGYEKY
TRBV12-3/TRBV12-4	TRBJ1-3	ASQLGTEGTGNTIY
TRBV4-1	TRBJ1-6	ISSQDSTGNSPLH
TRBV6-5	TRBJ2-2	ASSPPTGGTGDLF
TRBV12-3/TRBV12-4	TRBJ2-1	ASSLGLAGGIWQF
TRBV4-1	TRBJ2-7	ASSRIEGQGSPTETSGRMYEQY
TRBV29-1	TRBJ2-4	SGGDITKNIQH
TRBV5-1	TRBJ2-5	ASSLAGADGETQY
TRBV12-3/TRBV12-4	TRBJ1-1	ASSLLSGQGTEAS
TRBV7-9	TRBJ2-5	GISGSQETRY
TRBV12-3/TRBV12-4	TRBJ1-2	ASSSQNSGYT
TRBV5-1	TRBJ2-7	ARSFRTSVTGGSCEQY
TRBV7-8	TRBJ2-7	ASTVRSAPAYEQC
TRBV11-1	TRBJ2-4	ASSLPGTSETKNIQY
TRBV20-1	TRBJ2-3	STSPNPSTDTQY
TRBV6-1	TRBJ1-1	ASRPEQIAS
TRBV12-3/TRBV12-4	TRBJ2-7	ASSQEQGAYEQY
TRBV6-5	TRBJ2-7	PSRIDRAHEQY
TRBV5-4	TRBJ2-7	ASSIGHLWGQY
TRBV11-2	TRBJ2-7	ASSFRQPYEQH
TRBV14	TRBJ2-1	TSRQNLDTSEQF
TRBV5-5	TRBJ1-2	AGSTRQGGYGYI
TRBV4-1	TRBJ1-1	ASSLSGDGNTEAF
TRBV14	TRBJ2-1	AISAVGGNYNEQF
TRBV29-1	TRBJ1-2	SGATGPYGYT
TRBV6-5	TRBJ2-5	ASSPGGGREVISQY
TRBV6-4	TRBJ2-1	ASSDGGGGSEQF
TRBV4-1	TRBJ2-7	ASALNDKSYEQY
TRBV5-1	TRBJ1-1	VSTPRAGNTNTEAF
TRBV30	TRBJ1-6	AWSTVNNSPLH
TRBV20-1	TRBJ1-1	SASPGETEAF
TRBV28	TRBJ1-5	ASTFDRGASNQPQH
TRBV5-1	TRBJ2-2	ASSSGNTGELF
TRBV7-8	TRBJ2-5	VSSRGVNETQY